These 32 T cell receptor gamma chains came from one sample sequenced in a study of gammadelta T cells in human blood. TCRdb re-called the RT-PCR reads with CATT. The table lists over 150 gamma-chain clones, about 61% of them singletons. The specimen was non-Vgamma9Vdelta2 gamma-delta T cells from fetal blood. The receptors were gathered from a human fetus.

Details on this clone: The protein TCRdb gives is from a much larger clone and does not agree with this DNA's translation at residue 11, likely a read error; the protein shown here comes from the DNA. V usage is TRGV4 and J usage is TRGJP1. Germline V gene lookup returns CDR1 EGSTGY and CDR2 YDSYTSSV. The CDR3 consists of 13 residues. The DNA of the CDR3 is TGTGCCACCTGGGATGGCACTGGTTGGTTCATGATATTT. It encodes CATWDGTGWFMIF.

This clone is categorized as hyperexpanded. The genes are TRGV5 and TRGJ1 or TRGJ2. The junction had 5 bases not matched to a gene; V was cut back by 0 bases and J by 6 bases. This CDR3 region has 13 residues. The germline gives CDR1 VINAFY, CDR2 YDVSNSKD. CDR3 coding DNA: TGTGCCACCTGGGACAGGCGGGCTTATAAGAAACTCTTT. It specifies CATWDRRAYKKLF.

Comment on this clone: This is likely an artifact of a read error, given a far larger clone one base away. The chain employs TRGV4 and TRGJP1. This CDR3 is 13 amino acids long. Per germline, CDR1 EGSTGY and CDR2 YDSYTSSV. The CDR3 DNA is TGTGCCACCTGGGATACCACTGGTTGGTTTAAGATATTT. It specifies CATWDTTGWFKIF.

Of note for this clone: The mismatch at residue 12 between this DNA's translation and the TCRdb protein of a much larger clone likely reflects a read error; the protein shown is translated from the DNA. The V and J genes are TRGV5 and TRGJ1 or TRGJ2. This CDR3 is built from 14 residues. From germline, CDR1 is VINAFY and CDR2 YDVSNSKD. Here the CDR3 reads CATWDRLSYYKNLF. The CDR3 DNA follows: TGTGCCACCTGGGACAGGCTGAGTTATTATAAGAACCTCTTT.

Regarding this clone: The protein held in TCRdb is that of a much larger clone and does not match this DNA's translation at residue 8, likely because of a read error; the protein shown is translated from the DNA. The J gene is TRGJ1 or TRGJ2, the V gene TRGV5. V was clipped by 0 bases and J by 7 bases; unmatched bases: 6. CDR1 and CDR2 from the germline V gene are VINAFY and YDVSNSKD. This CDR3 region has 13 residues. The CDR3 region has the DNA TGTGCCACCTGGGACAGGCCGAGATATAAGAAACTCTTT. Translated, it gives CATWDRPRYKKLF.

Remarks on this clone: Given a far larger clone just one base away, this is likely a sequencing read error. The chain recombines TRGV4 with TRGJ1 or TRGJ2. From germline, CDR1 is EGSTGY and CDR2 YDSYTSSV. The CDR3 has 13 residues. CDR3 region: CATWDPLYYKKLF. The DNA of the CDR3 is TGTGCTACCTGGGATCCCCTTTATTATAAGAAACTCTTT.

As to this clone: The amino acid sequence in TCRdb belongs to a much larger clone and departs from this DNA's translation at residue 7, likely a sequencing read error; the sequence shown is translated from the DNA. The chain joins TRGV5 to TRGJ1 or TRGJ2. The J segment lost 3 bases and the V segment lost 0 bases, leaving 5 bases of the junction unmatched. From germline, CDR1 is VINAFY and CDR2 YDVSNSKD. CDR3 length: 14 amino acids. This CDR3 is CATWDRMSYYKKLF. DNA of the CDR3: TGTGCCACCTGGGACAGGATGAGTTATTATAAGAAACTCTTT.

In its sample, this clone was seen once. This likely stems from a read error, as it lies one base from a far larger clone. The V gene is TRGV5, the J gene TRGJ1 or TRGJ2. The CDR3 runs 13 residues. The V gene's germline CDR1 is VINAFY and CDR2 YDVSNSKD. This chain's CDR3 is CATWDRPGYKKLF. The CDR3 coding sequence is TGTGCCACCTGGGACAGGCCGGGATATAAGAAACTCTTC.

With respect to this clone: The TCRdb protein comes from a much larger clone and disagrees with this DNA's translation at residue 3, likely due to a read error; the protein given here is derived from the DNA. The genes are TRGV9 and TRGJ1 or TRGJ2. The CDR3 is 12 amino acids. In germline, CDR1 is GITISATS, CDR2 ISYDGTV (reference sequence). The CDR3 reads CASWDYYYKKLF. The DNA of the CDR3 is TGTGCCTCGTGGGATTATTATTATAAGAAACTCTTT.

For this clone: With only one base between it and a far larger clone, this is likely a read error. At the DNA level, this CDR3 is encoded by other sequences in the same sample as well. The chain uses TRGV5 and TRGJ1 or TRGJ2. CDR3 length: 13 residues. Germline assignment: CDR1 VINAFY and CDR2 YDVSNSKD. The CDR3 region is CATWDRPYYKKLF. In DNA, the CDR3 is TGTGCTACCTGGGACAGGCCGTATTATAAGAAACTCTTT.

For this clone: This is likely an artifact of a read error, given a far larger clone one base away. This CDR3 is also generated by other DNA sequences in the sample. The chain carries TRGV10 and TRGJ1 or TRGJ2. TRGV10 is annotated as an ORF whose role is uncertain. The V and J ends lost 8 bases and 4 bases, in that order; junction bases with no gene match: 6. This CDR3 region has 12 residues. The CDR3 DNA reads TGTGCTGCGTGGGATTACTATTATAAGAAACTCTTT. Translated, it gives CAAWDYYYKKLF.

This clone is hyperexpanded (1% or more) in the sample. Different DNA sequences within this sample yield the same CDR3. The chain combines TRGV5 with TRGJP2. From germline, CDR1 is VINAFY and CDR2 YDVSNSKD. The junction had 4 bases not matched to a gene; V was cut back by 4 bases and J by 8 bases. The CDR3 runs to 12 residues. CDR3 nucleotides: TGTGCCACCTGGGAGGTCGATTGGATCAAGACGTTT. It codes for CATWEVDWIKTF.

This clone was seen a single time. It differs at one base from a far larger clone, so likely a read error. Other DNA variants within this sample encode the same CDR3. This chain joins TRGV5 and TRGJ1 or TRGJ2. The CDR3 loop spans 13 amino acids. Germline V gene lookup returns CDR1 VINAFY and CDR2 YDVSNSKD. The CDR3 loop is CATWDRPGYKKLF. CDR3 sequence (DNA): TGTGCCACCTGGGACAGGCCGGGATATAAAAAACTCTTT.

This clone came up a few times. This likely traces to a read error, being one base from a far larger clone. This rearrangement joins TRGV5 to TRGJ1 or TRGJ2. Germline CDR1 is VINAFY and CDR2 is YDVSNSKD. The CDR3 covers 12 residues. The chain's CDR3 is CATRDSYYKKLF. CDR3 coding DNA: TGTGCCACCCGGGACAGTTATTATAAGAAACTCTTT.

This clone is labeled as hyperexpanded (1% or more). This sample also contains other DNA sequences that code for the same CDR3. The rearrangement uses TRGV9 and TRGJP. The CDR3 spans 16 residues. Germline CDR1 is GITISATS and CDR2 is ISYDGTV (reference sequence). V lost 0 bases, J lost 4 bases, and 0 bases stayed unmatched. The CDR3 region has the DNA TGTGCCTTGTGGGAGGTGCAAGAGTTGGGCAAAAAAATCAAGGTATTT. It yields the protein CALWEVQELGKKIKVF.

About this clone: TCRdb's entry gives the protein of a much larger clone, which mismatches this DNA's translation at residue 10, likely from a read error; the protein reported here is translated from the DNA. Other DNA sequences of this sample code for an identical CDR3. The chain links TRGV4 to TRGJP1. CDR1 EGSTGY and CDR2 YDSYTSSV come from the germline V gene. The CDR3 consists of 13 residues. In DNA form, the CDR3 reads TGTGCCACCTGGGATGGCACTGGTTGGTTAAAGATATTT. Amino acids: CATWDGTGWLKIF.

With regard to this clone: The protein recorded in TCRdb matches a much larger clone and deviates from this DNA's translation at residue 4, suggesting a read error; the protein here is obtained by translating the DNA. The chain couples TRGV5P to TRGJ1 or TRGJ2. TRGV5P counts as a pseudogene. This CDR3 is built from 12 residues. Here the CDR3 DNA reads TGTGCCACCTGTGCGAATTATTATAAGAAACTCTTT. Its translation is CATCANYYKKLF.

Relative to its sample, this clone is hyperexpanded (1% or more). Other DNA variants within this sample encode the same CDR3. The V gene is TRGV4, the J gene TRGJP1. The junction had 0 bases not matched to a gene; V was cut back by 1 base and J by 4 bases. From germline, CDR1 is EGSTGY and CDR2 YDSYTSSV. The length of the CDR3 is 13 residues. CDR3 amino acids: CATWDGTGWFKIF. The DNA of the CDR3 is TGTGCCACCTGGGATGGCACTGGTTGGTTCAAGATATTT.

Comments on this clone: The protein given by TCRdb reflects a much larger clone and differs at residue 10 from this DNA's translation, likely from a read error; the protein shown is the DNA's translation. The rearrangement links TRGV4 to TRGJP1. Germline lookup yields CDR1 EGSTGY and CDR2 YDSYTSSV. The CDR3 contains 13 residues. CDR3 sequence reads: CATWDGTGWVKIF. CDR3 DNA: TGTGCCACCTGGGATGGCACTGGTTGGGTCAAGATATTT.

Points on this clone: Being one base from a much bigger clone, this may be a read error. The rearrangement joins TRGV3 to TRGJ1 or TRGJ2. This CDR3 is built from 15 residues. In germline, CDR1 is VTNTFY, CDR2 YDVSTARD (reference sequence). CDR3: CATWDTFSNYYKKLF. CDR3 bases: TGTGCAACCTGGGACACATTCTCGAATTATTATAAGAAACTCTTT.

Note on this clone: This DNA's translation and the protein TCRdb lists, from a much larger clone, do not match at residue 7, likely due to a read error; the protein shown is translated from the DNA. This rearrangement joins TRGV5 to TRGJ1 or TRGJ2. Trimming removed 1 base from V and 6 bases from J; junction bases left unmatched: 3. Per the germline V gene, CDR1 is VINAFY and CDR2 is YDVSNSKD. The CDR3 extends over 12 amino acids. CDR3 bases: TGTGCCACCTGGGACAGTATTTATAAGAAACTCTTT. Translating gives CATWDSIYKKLF.

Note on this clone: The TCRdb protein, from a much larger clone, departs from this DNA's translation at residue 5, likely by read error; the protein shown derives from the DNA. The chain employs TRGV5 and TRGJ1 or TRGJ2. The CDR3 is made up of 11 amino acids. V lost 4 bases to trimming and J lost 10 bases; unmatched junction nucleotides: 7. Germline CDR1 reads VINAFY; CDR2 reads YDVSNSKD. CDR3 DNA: TGTGCCACCTGGGAAAGGCGGAAGAAACTCTTT. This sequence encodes CATWERRKKLF.

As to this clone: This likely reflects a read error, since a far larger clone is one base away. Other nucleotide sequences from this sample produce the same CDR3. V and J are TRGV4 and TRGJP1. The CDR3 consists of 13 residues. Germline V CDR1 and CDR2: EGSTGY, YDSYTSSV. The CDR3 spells CATWDGTGWFKIF. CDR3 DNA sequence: TGTGCTACCTGGGATGGCACTGGTTGGTTCAAGATATTT.

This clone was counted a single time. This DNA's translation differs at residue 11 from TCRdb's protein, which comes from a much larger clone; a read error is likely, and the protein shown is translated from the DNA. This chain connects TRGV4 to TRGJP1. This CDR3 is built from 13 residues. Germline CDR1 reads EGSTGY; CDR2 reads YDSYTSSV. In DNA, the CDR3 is TGTGCCACCTGGGATGGCACTGGTTGGTTCGAGATATTT. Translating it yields CATWDGTGWFEIF.

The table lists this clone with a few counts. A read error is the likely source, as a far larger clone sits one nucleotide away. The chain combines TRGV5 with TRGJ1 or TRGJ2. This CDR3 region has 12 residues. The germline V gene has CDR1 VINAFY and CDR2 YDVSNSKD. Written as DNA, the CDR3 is TGTGCCACCTGGGACAGTTATTATAAGAACCTCTTT. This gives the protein CATWDSYYKNLF.

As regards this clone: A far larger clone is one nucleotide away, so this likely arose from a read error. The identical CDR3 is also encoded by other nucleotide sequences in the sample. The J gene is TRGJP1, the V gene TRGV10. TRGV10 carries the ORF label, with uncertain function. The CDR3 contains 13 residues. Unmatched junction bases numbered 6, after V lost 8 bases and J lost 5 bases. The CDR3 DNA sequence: TGTGCTGCGTGGGATTCAACTGGTTGGTTCAAGATATTT. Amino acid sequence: CAAWDSTGWFKIF.

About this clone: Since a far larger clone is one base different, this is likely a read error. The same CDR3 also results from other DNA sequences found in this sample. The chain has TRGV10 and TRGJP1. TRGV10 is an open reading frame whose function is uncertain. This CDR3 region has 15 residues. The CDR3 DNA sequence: TGTGCCGCGTGGGATTCCCATACCACTGGTTGGTTCAAGATATTT. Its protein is CAAWDSHTTGWFKIF.

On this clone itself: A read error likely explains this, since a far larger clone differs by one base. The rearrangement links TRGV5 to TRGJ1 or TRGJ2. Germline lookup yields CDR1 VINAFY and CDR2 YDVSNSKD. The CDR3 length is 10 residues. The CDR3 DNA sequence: TGTGCCACCCGCTATTATAAGAAGCTCTTT. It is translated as CATRYYKKLF.

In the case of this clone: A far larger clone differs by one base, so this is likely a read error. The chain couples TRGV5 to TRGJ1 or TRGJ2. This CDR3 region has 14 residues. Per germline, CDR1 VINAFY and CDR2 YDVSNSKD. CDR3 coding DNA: TGTACCACCTGGGACAGGCTGAGTTATTATAAGAAACTCTTT. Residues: CTTWDRLSYYKKLF.

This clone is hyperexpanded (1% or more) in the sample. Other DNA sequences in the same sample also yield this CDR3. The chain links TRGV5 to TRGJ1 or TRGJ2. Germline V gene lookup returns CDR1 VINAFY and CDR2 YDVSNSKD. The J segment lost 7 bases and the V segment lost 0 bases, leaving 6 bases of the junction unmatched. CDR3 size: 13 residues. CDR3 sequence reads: CATWDRPGYKKLF. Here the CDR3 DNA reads TGTGCCACCTGGGACAGGCCGGGATATAAGAAACTCTTT.

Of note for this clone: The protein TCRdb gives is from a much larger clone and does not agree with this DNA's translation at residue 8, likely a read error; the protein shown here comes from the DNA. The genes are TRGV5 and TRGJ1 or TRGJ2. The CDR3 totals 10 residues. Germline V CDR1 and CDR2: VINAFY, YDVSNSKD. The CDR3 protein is CATRYYKNLF. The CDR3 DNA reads TGTGCCACCCGCTATTATAAGAACCTCTTT.

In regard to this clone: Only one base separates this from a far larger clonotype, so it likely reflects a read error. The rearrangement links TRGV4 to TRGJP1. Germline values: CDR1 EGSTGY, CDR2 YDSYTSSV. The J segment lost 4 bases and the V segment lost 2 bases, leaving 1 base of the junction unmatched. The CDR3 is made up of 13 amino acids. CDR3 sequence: CATWDDTGWFKIF. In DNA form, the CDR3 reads TGTGCCACCTGGGATGACACTGGTTGGTTCAAGATATTT.